These 2 T cell receptor beta chains originate from one sample sequenced in a study of OX40 agonist ivuxolimab in advanced cancers. Data came from immunoSEQ multiplex PCR; TCRdb stores just in-frame clones and leaves some out. The table has some 100,000 clones, around four fifths seen once. Sequenced here: CD4+ or CD8+ T cells sorted from blood, sampled in a trial of the OX40 agonist ivuxolimab. These receptors originate from an adult with an advanced solid tumor such as melanoma, head and neck, liver or kidney cancer.

The V gene is TRBV11-2, the J gene TRBJ2-1; D perhaps matches TRBD1 (5 bases). The CDR3 consists of 15 residues. Germline loops: CDR1 SGHAT, CDR2 FQNNGV. Trimming stripped 3 bases from V and 8 bases from J, with 17 bases between. The CDR3: CASSLGRWARDEQFF. CDR3 nucleotides: TGTGCCAGCAGCTTGGGCAGATGGGCCAGGGATGAGCAGTTCTTC.

This chain uses TRBV5-1 with TRBJ2-5; D is ambiguous. Germline V gene lookup returns CDR1 SGHRS and CDR2 YFSETQ. The CDR3 consists of 13 residues. V gave up 4 bases and J gave up 5 bases, with 12 bases separating them. The CDR3 DNA reads TGCGCCAGCAGCGCTACAGCAGAGGAGACCCAGTACTTC. This codes for CASSATAEETQYF.